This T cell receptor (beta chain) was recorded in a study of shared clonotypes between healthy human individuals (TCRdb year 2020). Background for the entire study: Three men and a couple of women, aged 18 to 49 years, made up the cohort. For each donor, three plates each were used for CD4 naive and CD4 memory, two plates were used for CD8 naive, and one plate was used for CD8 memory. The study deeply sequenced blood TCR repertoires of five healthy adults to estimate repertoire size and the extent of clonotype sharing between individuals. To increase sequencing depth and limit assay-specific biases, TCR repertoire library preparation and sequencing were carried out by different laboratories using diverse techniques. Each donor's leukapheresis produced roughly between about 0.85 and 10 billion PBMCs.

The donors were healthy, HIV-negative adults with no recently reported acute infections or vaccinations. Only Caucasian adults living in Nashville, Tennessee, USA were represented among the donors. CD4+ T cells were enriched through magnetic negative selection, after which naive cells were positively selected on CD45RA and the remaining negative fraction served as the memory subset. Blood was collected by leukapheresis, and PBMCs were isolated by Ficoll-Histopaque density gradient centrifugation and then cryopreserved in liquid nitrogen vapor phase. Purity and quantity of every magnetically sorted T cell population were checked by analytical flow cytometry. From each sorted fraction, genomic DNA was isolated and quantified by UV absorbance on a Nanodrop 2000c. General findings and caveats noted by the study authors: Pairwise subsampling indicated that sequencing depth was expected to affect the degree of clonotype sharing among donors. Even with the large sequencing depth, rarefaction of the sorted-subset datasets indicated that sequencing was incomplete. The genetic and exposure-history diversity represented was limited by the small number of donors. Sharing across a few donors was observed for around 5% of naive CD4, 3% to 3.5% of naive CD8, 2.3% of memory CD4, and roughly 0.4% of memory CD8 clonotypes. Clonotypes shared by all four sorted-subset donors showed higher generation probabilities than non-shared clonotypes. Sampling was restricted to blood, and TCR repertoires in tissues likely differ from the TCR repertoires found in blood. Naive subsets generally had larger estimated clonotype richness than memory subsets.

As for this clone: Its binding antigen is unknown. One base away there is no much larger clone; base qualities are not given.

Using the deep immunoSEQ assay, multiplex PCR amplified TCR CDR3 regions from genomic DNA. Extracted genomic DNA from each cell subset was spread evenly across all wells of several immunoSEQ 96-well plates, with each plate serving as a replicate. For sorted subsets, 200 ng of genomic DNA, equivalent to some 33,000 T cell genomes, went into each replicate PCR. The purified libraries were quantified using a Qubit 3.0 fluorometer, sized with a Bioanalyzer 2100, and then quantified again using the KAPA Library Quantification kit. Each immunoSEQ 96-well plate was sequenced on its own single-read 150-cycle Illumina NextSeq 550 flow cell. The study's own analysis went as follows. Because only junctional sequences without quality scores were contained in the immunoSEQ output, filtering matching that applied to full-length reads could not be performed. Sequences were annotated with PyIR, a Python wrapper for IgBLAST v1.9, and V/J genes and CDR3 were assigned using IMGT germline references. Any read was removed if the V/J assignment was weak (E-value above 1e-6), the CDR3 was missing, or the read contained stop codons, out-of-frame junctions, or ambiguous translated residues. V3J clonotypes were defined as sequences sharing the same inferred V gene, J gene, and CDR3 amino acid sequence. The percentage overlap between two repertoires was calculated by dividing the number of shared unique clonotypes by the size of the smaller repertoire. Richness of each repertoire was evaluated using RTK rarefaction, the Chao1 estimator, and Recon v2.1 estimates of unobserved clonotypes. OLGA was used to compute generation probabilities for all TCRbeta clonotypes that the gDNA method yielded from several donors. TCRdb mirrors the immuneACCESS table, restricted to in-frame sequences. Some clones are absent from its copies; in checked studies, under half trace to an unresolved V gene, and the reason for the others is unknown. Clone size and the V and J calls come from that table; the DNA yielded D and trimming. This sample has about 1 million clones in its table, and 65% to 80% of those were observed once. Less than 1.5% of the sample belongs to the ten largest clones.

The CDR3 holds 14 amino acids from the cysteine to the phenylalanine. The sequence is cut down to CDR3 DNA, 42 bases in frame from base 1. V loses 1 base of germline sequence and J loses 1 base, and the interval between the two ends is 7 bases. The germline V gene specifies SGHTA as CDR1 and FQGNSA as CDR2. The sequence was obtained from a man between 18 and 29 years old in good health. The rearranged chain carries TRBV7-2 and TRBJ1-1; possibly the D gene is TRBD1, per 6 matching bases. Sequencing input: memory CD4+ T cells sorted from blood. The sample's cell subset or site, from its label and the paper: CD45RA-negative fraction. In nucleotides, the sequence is TGTGCCAGCAGCTTAGAGACAGGGAACACTGAAGCTTTCTTT. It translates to CASSLETGNTEAFF.